This T cell receptor beta chain comes out of a study of T cells in Graves' hyperthyroidism and ophthalmopathy. Study in general: Pretreatment peripheral blood was obtained at initial diagnosis.

Each patient was aged 18 to 65 and had newly diagnosed hyperthyroidism of under 2 months' duration. Patients were excluded because of uncontrolled infection, other autoimmune disease, pregnancy or lactation. RNA transcripts gave rise to amplified TCR beta CDR3 regions. Carried out on the TCR CDR3, a first-round RT-PCR used the HTBI primer set. Via MiXCR, TCRdb re-called the multiplex PCR reads, giving one row per CDR3 protein. The data show about 480,000 distinct CDR3 sequences, with approximately 15% seen just once and about a sixth held by the top ten. For this clonotype: The antigen is undetermined.

Study-wide points: Researchers found most expanded thyroid clonotypes above 0.001 in blood as well.

The source material was blood. The sequence was collected from a woman aged 18-29 years with Graves' hyperthyroidism.

The CDR3: CASSYPFATIYF. The DNA for the CDR3 is TGTGCCAGCAGTTACCCCTTCGCGACCATATATTTT. The chain links TRBV6-2 or TRBV6-3 to TRBJ1-3, with unresolved D. The germline gives CDR1 MNHEY, CDR2 SVGEGT. V dropped 2 bases and J dropped 10 bases, with 9 bases sitting between them. The CDR3 consists of 12 residues.